The 8 T cell receptor beta chains below all came from one sample that was sequenced in a study of blood T cell repertoires in COVID-19. Generated by immunoSEQ multiplex PCR, the TCRdb table keeps only in-frame clones and is missing some. Of more than 70,000 clones listed, approximately 86% were seen once; the top ten hold approximately 1.2%. The sample taken for sequencing was peripheral blood. The receptors were sampled from a man at least 80 years old with active or convalescent COVID-19.

The chain uses TRBV7-9 and TRBJ2-1, with 10 bases aligning to TRBD2. CDR1 and CDR2 from the germline V gene are SEHNR and FQNEAQ (reference sequence). The V segment lost 2 bases and the J segment 2 bases; nucleotides outside the gene matches: 3. The CDR3 runs 16 residues. CDR3 region: CASSLSLAGAYNEQFF. CDR3 in DNA: TGTGCCAGCAGCTTATCGCTAGCGGGAGCCTACAATGAGCAGTTCTTC.

This sequence joins TRBV2 and TRBJ1-3, with 7 bases identical to TRBD1. Germline CDR1 SNHLY, CDR2 FYNNEI. V was clipped by 6 bases and J by 0 bases; unmatched bases: 5. CDR3 size: 15 residues. The CDR3 sequence: CASSKGQSSGNTIYF. In DNA, the CDR3 is TGTGCCAGCAGCAAGGGACAGTCCTCTGGAAACACCATATATTTT. Filled out from reference TRBV2 and TRBJ1-3, the complete variable domain reads EPEVTQTPSHQVTQMGQEVILRCVPISNHLYFYWYRQILGQKVEFLVSFYNNEISEKSEIFDDQFSVERPDGSNFTLKIRSTKLEDSAMYFCASSKGQSSGNTIYFGEGSWLTVV.

The rearrangement joins TRBV28 to TRBJ1-4, with 9 bases identical to TRBD1. Germline V gene data show CDR1 as MDHEN and CDR2 as SYDVKM. The CDR3 is 14 amino acids. Unmatched junction bases numbered 4, after V lost 5 bases and J lost 6 bases. CDR3 amino acids: CASSQWTGDEKLFF. The DNA of the CDR3 is TGTGCCAGCAGTCAGTGGACAGGGGATGAAAAACTGTTTTTT.

The genes are TRBV29-1 and TRBJ2-7, with 7 bases matching TRBD2. The V gene's germline CDR1 is SQVTM and CDR2 ANQGSEA. J lost 2 bases, V lost 2 bases, and 9 bases had no gene match. The CDR3 consists of 15 residues. The CDR3 sequence: CSVEKPGLTPYEQYF. The CDR3 nucleotides are TGCAGCGTTGAAAAACCGGGACTAACCCCCTACGAGCAGTACTTC.

This clone turned up a few times. This sequence joins TRBV2 and TRBJ1-6; D is ambiguous. The CDR3 sequence is 12 residues long. The ends were cut back, 5 bases at V and 10 bases at J, with 9 bases in the middle. Germline V gene lookup returns CDR1 SNHLY and CDR2 FYNNEI. The CDR3 sequence is CASSQDLSPLHF. CDR3 sequence (DNA): TGTGCCAGCAGTCAGGACTTATCACCCCTCCACTTT.

This clone was counted between two and nine times. The chain couples TRBV12-5 to TRBJ1-1; possible D gene TRBD1, 6 bases. Germline CDR1 reads LGHNT; CDR2 reads FRNRAP. Trimming shortened V by 6 bases and J by 1 base, and 15 bases separated the two germline ends. CDR3 length equals 15 residues. CDR3 loop: CASGLWDKQNTEAFF. The CDR3 bases are TGTGCTAGTGGGTTATGGGACAAACAGAACACTGAAGCTTTCTTT. Full variable domain (outside the CDR3, taken from reference TRBV12-5 and TRBJ1-1): DARVTQTPRHKVTEMGQEVTMRCQPILGHNTVFWYRQTMMQGLELLAYFRNRAPLDDSGMPKDRFSAEMPDATLATLKIQPSEPRDSAVYFCASGLWDKQNTEAFFGQGTRLTVV.

The CDR3 reads CASSHQTSGSPILTYEQYF. The CDR3 DNA follows: TGTGCCAGCAGCCACCAGACTAGCGGGAGTCCTATTTTAACCTACGAGCAGTACTTC. This chain uses TRBV3-1 (or the pseudogene TRBV3-2) with TRBJ2-7; 12 bases map to TRBD2. This CDR3 comprises 19 residues. V lost 3 bases, J lost 2 bases, and 14 bases stayed unmatched. Germline values: CDR1 LGHDT, CDR2 YNNKEL (reference sequence).

The chain uses TRBV18 and TRBJ1-1; possible D gene TRBD1, 6 bases. The CDR3 totals 16 residues. The V end lost 3 bases, the J end lost 4 bases, and 18 bases lay between the germline ends. Germline CDR1 reads KGHSH; CDR2 reads LQKENI. DNA for the CDR3: TGTGCCAGCTCACCCAAAGGCATTCAAGGGGGCACTGAAGCTTTCTTT. This encodes CASSPKGIQGGTEAFF.